This entry lists 23 T cell receptor beta chains sequenced from one sample in a study of blood T cell repertoires in COVID-19. TCRdb's copy holds only in-frame clones and misses some; the assay was immunoSEQ multiplex PCR. Of about 210,000 clones in the sample, about four fifths were seen once. Specimen: peripheral blood. The receptors derive from a middle-aged woman with active or convalescent COVID-19.

The chain recombines TRBV2 with TRBJ2-5; 12 nucleotides match TRBD2. Germline V gives CDR1 SNHLY, CDR2 FYNNEI. The junction had 4 bases not matched to a gene; V was cut back by 7 bases and J by 4 bases. The CDR3 consists of 14 residues. This CDR3 reads CASTELAGGETQYF. CDR3 DNA: TGTGCCAGCACCGAACTAGCGGGGGGAGAGACCCAGTACTTC.

The sample holds one count of this clone. The genes are TRBV27 and TRBJ2-1; TRBD2 matches at 8 bases. Per the germline V gene, CDR1 is MNHEY and CDR2 is SMNVEV (reference sequence). The CDR3 spans 16 residues. V lost 6 bases and J lost 7; bases outside the gene matches: 14. CDR3 DNA: TGTGCCAGCAGCCAGCTTCCGGGACTAGTTCCAAATGAGCAGTTCTTC. As protein: CASSQLPGLVPNEQFF.

V and J are TRBV18 and TRBJ1-1; 7 positions agree with TRBD1. Looked up from germline, CDR1 is KGHSH and CDR2 is LQKENI. V lost 3 bases to trimming and J lost 2 bases; unmatched junction nucleotides: 12. The CDR3 loop spans 17 amino acids. The CDR3 loop reads CASSPRDSSVSNTEAFF. For the CDR3, the DNA is TGTGCCAGCTCACCCCGGGACAGTTCGGTTAGCAACACTGAAGCTTTCTTT.

This chain connects TRBV27 to TRBJ1-6; TRBD1 might be the D (6 bases). Trimming took off 2 bases at V and 2 bases at J, with 7 bases between the two ends. This CDR3 is built from 15 residues. Germline V gives CDR1 MNHEY, CDR2 SMNVEV (reference sequence). CDR3 in DNA: TGTGCCAGCAGTTTACGGACAGCCTATAATTCACCCCTCCACTTT. Translating it yields CASSLRTAYNSPLHF.

This clone was counted between two and nine times. The V call is TRBV19, the J call TRBJ2-1; TRBD2 matches at 14 bases. V was clipped by 2 bases and J by 8 bases; unmatched bases: 11. The CDR3 length is 18 residues. CDR1 LNHDA and CDR2 SQIVND come from the germline V gene (reference sequence). The CDR3 DNA reads as TGTGCCAGTAGTATACCCCTAAGACTAGCGGGGGGGGTTGATGAGCAGTTCTTC. Translating it yields CASSIPLRLAGGVDEQFF.

About this clone itself: This same CDR3 is encoded by further DNA sequences in the sample. The chain carries TRBV7-2 and TRBJ2-5, with 8 bases identical to TRBD2. The V and J ends lost 3 bases and 4 bases, in that order; junction bases with no gene match: 1. Germline loops: CDR1 SGHTA, CDR2 FQGNSA. This CDR3 comprises 13 residues. The CDR3 DNA reads TGTGCCAGCAGCTTCGCGGGGGGAGAGACCCAGTACTTC. Encoded protein: CASSFAGGETQYF.

This CDR3 reads CASSLGFGGVGGYTF. The CDR3 region has the DNA TGTGCCAGCAGCTTAGGATTCGGGGGGGTCGGTGGCTACACCTTC. The chain combines TRBV11-2 with TRBJ1-2; tentative D call: TRBD1 (5 bases). Trimming stripped 1 base from V and 7 bases from J, with 16 bases between. Germline loops: CDR1 SGHAT, CDR2 FQNNGV. The CDR3 length is 15 residues. The complete variable domain, with remaining parts taken from reference TRBV11-2 and TRBJ1-2, reads EAGVAQSPRYKIIEKRQSVAFWCNPISGHATLYWYQQILGQGPKLLIQFQNNGVVDDSQLPKDRFSAERLKGVDSTLKIQPAKLEDSAVYLCASSLGFGGVGGYTFGSGTRLTVV.

The chain carries TRBV19 and TRBJ2-1, with D possibly TRBD1 on 5 matching bases. Between the trimmed V and J ends, which lost 3 bases and 6 bases, there was a span of 9 bases. The germline CDR1 and CDR2 sequences are LNHDA and SQIVND (reference sequence). The CDR3 spans 13 residues. CDR3 sequence (DNA): TGTGCCAGTAGTATTACAGGAACCAATGAGCAGTTCTTC. Amino acids: CASSITGTNEQFF.

This chain links TRBV6-1 with TRBJ1-6, with D possibly TRBD1 on 6 matching bases. This CDR3 spans 17 amino acids. Germline V gene sequence: CDR1 MNHNS, CDR2 SASEGT. V was shortened by 2 bases and J by 3 bases, with 14 bases between the two germline ends. The CDR3 DNA follows: TGTGCCAGCAGTGAATGGCGGGGGGCGGACTATAATTCACCCCTCCACTTT. This codes for CASSEWRGADYNSPLHF.

The V and J genes are TRBV4-2 and TRBJ1-1; possibly TRBD1 for D (6 bases). CDR1 is LGHNA and CDR2 is YNFKEQ in the germline V gene. V shed 4 bases and J shed 1 base, with 13 bases lying between them. This CDR3 is 15 amino acids long. The CDR3 sequence is CASSPDRRWNTEAFF. The CDR3 DNA is TGTGCCAGCAGCCCTGACAGGAGATGGAACACTGAAGCTTTCTTT.

The gene calls are TRBV10-3 and TRBJ2-7, with D maybe TRBD1 (6 bases). Germline CDR1 and CDR2: ENHRY and SYGVKD. Trimming cost V 6 bases and J 2 bases, with 20 bases left between them. This CDR3 spans 16 amino acids. CDR3 amino acids: CAISQSTTGGPYEQYF. For the CDR3, the DNA is TGTGCCATCAGCCAATCAACGACAGGAGGACCCTACGAGCAGTACTTC.

This chain joins TRBV13 and TRBJ1-2, with no clear D. CDR1 PRHDT and CDR2 FYEKMQ come from the germline V gene (reference sequence). The CDR3 runs to 17 residues. The ends were cut back, 0 bases at V and 6 bases at J, with 20 bases in the middle. The CDR3 spells CASSLGPRPRVRDGYTF. The DNA for the CDR3 is TGTGCCAGCAGCTTAGGCCCCCGGCCGAGGGTTCGGGATGGCTACACCTTC.

The V call is TRBV30, the J call TRBJ1-1, with unresolved D. There are 13 residues in the CDR3. Trimming pared 0 bases from V and 1 base from J, leaving 6 bases between. From germline, CDR1 is GTSNPN and CDR2 SVGIG (reference sequence). The CDR3 sequence: CAWSVLQNTEAFF. The CDR3 nucleotides are TGTGCCTGGAGTGTACTACAGAACACTGAAGCTTTCTTT.

V is TRBV5-4 and J is TRBJ2-1; 7 bases match TRBD1. V lost 4 bases, J lost 0 bases, and 10 bases stayed unmatched. The V gene's germline CDR1 is SGHNT and CDR2 YYREEE (reference sequence). This CDR3 has 17 amino acids. CDR3 loop: CASSTGQQFSSYNEQFF. The CDR3 nucleotides read TGTGCCAGCAGCACGGGACAGCAGTTTAGCTCCTACAATGAGCAGTTCTTC.

The chain combines TRBV30 with TRBJ1-2; 9 positions match TRBD1. CDR3 length equals 14 residues. V shed 1 base and J 8 bases; nucleotides not matched to a gene: 8. CDR1 is GTSNPN, CDR2 SVGIG, per germline (reference sequence). CDR3 nucleotides: TGTGCCTGGAGTGAGCCGGGACAGGGTGACGGCTACACCTTC. Translation gives CAWSEPGQGDGYTF.

The J gene is TRBJ2-5, the V gene TRBV10-3, with 8 bases identical to TRBD1. V lost 6 bases, J lost 0 bases, and 3 bases stayed unmatched. The germline CDR1 and CDR2 sequences are ENHRY and SYGVKD. The CDR3 contains 14 residues. CDR3 sequence reads: CAIRGTGNQETQYF. The CDR3 nucleotides read TGTGCCATCAGGGGGACAGGCAACCAAGAGACCCAGTACTTC.

This chain joins TRBV9 and TRBJ1-6, with TRBD1 identical over 7 bases. Germline V gene data show CDR1 as SGDLS and CDR2 as YYNGEE. The V segment lost 4 bases and the J segment 9 bases; nucleotides outside the gene matches: 10. This CDR3 contains 15 residues. DNA for the CDR3: TGTGCCAGCAGCACGAAAGGGACAGTAGGTTCACCCCTCCACTTT. It yields the protein CASSTKGTVGSPLHF.

The chain joins TRBV4-2 to TRBJ2-7, with TRBD2 matching over 9 bases. The ends lost 1 base at V and 2 bases at J; junction bases unmatched: 6. Germline V gene sequence: CDR1 LGHNA, CDR2 YNFKEQ. This CDR3 comprises 16 residues. This CDR3 is CASSQGGVAGAYEQYF. CDR3 coding DNA: TGTGCCAGCAGCCAAGGGGGAGTAGCGGGGGCCTACGAGCAGTACTTC.

The rearrangement links TRBV29-1 to TRBJ1-2; 8 bases map to TRBD1. Looked up from germline, CDR1 is SQVTM and CDR2 is ANQGSEA. Trimming removed 7 bases from V and 5 bases from J; junction bases left unmatched: 9. This CDR3 is built from 13 residues. The CDR3 nucleotides read TGCAGCGCTGCGACAGGGGAGGTATATGGCTACACCTTC. This encodes CSAATGEVYGYTF.

In its sample, this clone was seen once. The chain carries TRBV30 and TRBJ1-4; D ambiguous. Deletions cut 2 bases from V and 6 bases from J, with 16 bases between. The CDR3 extends over 15 amino acids. Looked up from germline, CDR1 is GTSNPN and CDR2 is SVGIG (reference sequence). The CDR3 nucleotides read TGTGCCTGGAGTCCCGGGGAGGGAGGTCATGAAAAACTGTTTTTT. This codes for CAWSPGEGGHEKLFF. Full variable domain (rest looked up from reference TRBV30 and TRBJ1-4): SQTIHQWPATLVQPVGSPLSLECTVEGTSNPNLYWYRQAAGRGLQLLFYSVGIGQISSEVPQNLSASRPQDRQFILSSKKLLLSDSGFYLCAWSPGEGGHEKLFFGSGTQLSVL.

There are many counts of this clone. The gene calls are TRBV6-6 and TRBJ1-1; D is perhaps TRBD1 (5 bases). The CDR3 extends over 13 amino acids. The germline gives CDR1 MNHNY, CDR2 SVGAGI (reference sequence). V shed 8 bases and J shed 0 bases, with 10 bases lying between them. The CDR3 coding sequence is TGTGCCAGCTATAGACAGCTGAACACTGAAGCTTTCTTT. This sequence encodes CASYRQLNTEAFF.

CDR3 region: CASSVMGSGNTIYF. The CDR3 DNA reads as TGTGCCAGCAGCGTAATGGGCAGTGGAAACACCATATATTTT. V and J are TRBV9 and TRBJ1-3; D is unclear. CDR3 length: 14 amino acids. From germline, CDR1 is SGDLS and CDR2 YYNGEE. Trimming pared 1 base from V and 3 bases from J, leaving 8 bases between. The full variable domain, rest sourced from reference TRBV9 and TRBJ1-3, is DSGVTQTPKHLITATGQRVTLRCSPRSGDLSVYWYQQSLDQGLQFLIQYYNGEERAKGNILERFSAQQFPDLHSELNLSSLELGDSALYFCASSVMGSGNTIYFGEGSWLTVV.

The chain links TRBV5-8 to TRBJ2-3; TRBD1 might be the D (5 bases). The V end lost 0 bases, the J end lost 6 bases, and 17 bases lay between the germline ends. Germline loops: CDR1 SGHTS, CDR2 YDEGEE. There are 16 residues in the CDR3. CDR3 DNA: TGTGCCAGCAGCTTGGCCGTAGCAGGGATTAAGGATACGCAGTATTTT. It encodes CASSLAVAGIKDTQYF.